Each of the 29 T cell receptor beta chains below was sequenced from the same sample in a study of T-cell reconstitution after alpha-beta-depleted transplantation in children. A library of TCRbeta sequences, prepared with unique molecular identifiers, was generated. One entry per CDR3 protein results from TCRdb running MiXCR on the PCR reads. The sample holds about 980,000 distinct CDR3 sequences, 25% to 35% seen once. This sample comprised PBMCs, mostly from graft donor cells, obtained 360 days after TCRalphabeta/CD19-depleted stem cell transplant. These receptors came from a boy in the first two years of life who had a stem cell transplant for SCID, so the T cells may come from the graft donor.

The V call is TRBV12-3 or TRBV12-4, the J call TRBJ2-5; D gene uncertain. The V end was cut by 4 bases, the J end by 2 bases, with 11 bases between. The CDR3 sequence is 14 residues long. CDR3 DNA: TGTGCCAGCAGTTCCCTGAGGATGCAAGAGACCCAGTACTTC. Amino acids: CASSSLRMQETQYF.

In regard to this clonotype: Compared with germline, one end of the junction differs, possibly owing to a read error. The gene calls are TRBV28 and TRBJ2-5, with D tentatively TRBD1 or TRBD2 (5 bases each). Germline loops: CDR1 MDHEN, CDR2 SYDVKM. The CDR3 covers 14 residues. CDR3 sequence reads: CASSPGTFQGTQYF. DNA for the CDR3: TGTGCCAGCAGTCCGGGGACCTTCCAAGGGACCCAGTACTTC.

The chain links TRBV20-1 to TRBJ1-6, with D uncertain. The germline V gene has CDR1 DFQATT and CDR2 SNEGSKA (reference sequence). V lost 4 bases and J 12 bases, leaving 13 bases between the germline ends. This CDR3 has 12 amino acids. In nucleotides, the CDR3 is TGCAGTGCTAAGGACCCGGACCTACCCCTCCACTTT. Residues: CSAKDPDLPLHF.

V and J are TRBV7-9 and TRBJ2-5; no firm D call. V shed 3 bases and J shed 3 bases, with 5 bases lying between them. CDR3 length: 12 amino acids. Germline V lookup: CDR1 SEHNR, CDR2 FQNEAQ (reference sequence). The CDR3 sequence: CASSFTKETQYF. CDR3 in DNA: TGTGCCAGCAGCTTCACTAAAGAGACCCAGTACTTC.

This clonotype appeared a few times. This chain connects TRBV4-1 to TRBJ2-3; a weak D match, TRBD2 (6 bases). The germline V gene encodes CDR1 MGHRA and CDR2 YSYEKL. The length of the CDR3 is 16 residues. V was trimmed by 4 bases and J by 0 bases, leaving 14 bases between them. The CDR3 sequence: CASSLRFAGSTDTQYF. The CDR3 coding sequence is TGCGCCAGCAGCCTCAGGTTCGCGGGGAGCACAGATACGCAGTATTTT.

This chain uses TRBV6-1 with TRBJ2-1; 12 bases line up with TRBD2. CDR1 and CDR2 (germline): MNHNS, SASEGT. This CDR3 has 15 amino acids. Trimming at V came to 7 bases and at J to 9 bases, leaving 10 bases not matched to a gene. The CDR3 sequence is CASTRLAGGQGEQFF. The CDR3 nucleotides read TGTGCCAGCACTCGTCTAGCGGGGGGGCAGGGTGAGCAGTTCTTC.

This chain links TRBV5-1 with TRBJ2-7; tentative D call: TRBD2 (5 bases). The V gene's germline CDR1 is SGHRS and CDR2 YFSETQ. V gave up 2 bases and J gave up 11 bases, with 17 bases separating them. The CDR3 loop spans 13 amino acids. This CDR3 is CASSLASLEVEYF. The CDR3 DNA is TGCGCCAGCAGCTTAGCTAGCTTGGAGGTTGAGTACTTC.

This chain links TRBV4-1 with TRBJ2-3; TRBD1 aligns across 9 bases. CDR1 is MGHRA, CDR2 YSYEKL, per germline. Germline trimming cut 1 base from V and 2 bases from J; bases unmatched to any gene: 7. The CDR3 is 17 amino acids. CDR3 nucleotide sequence: TGCGCCAGCAGCCAAGGGTACAGGGACAGGGTCACAGATACGCAGTATTTT. It is translated as CASSQGYRDRVTDTQYF.

The CDR3 region is CASSPGSNEQFF. CDR3 DNA sequence: TGTGCCAGCTCCCCCGGGTCGAATGAGCAGTTCTTC. V gene TRBV12-3 or TRBV12-4 combines with J gene TRBJ2-1; D is unclear. CDR3 length equals 12 residues. The V gene lost 8 bases and the J gene lost 7 bases, with 12 bases spanning the gap.

This clonotype was counted at least ten times. The chain joins TRBV6-1 to TRBJ2-7; 8 bases are shared with TRBD1. The CDR3 spans 14 residues. Germline CDR1 is MNHNS and CDR2 is SASEGT. Trimming removed 6 bases from V and 5 bases from J; junction bases left unmatched: 9. The CDR3 nucleotides are TGTGCCAGCAGCCTCGGACAGGGTGCCGACGAGCAGTACTTC. This translates into CASSLGQGADEQYF.

The V call is TRBV5-1, the J call TRBJ2-5; D might be TRBD2 (6 bases). CDR3 length equals 14 residues. Between the trimmed V and J ends, which lost 6 bases and 0 bases, there was a span of 12 bases. In germline, CDR1 is SGHRS, CDR2 YFSETQ. CDR3: CASNRGGNQETQYF. The CDR3 DNA follows: TGCGCCAGCAACAGAGGAGGGAACCAAGAGACCCAGTACTTC. Variable domain in full (rest from reference TRBV5-1 and TRBJ2-5): KAGVTQTPRYLIKTRGQQVTLSCSPISGHRSVSWYQQTPGQGLQFLFEYFSETQRNKGNFPGRFSGRQFSNSRSEMNVSTLELGDSALYLCASNRGGNQETQYFGPGTRLLVL.

The chain is built from TRBV24-1 and TRBJ2-2; D might be TRBD1 (5 bases). The V gene's germline CDR1 is KGHDR and CDR2 SFDVKD. V gave up 2 bases and J gave up 2 bases, with 11 bases separating them. The CDR3 extends over 16 amino acids. Here the CDR3 reads CATSDSAGINTGELFF. The CDR3 DNA is TGTGCCACCAGTGATTCGGCAGGGATTAACACCGGGGAGCTGTTTTTT.

This clonotype occurred a few times. The chain employs TRBV3-1 and TRBJ2-1; D is undetermined. The germline V and J ends were trimmed by 0 bases and 10 bases, with 7 bases remaining between them. This CDR3 comprises 12 residues. CDR1 is LGHDT and CDR2 is YNNKEL in the germline V gene (reference sequence). The CDR3 coding sequence is TGTGCCAGCAGCCAAGAAGGCAGGGAGCAGTTCTTC. Amino acids: CASSQEGREQFF.

V and J are TRBV4-1 and TRBJ2-3; no clear D gene. Trimming removed 0 bases at V and 4 bases at J, with 14 bases between. This CDR3 spans 16 amino acids. From germline, CDR1 is MGHRA and CDR2 YSYEKL. The CDR3 here is CASSQEPPLDADTQYF. The CDR3 nucleotides are TGCGCCAGCAGCCAAGAGCCTCCCCTGGACGCAGATACGCAGTATTTT.

The rearrangement links TRBV7-9 to TRBJ2-1; D is uncertain. The CDR3 runs to 16 residues. V gave up 5 bases and J gave up 3 bases, with 17 bases separating them. Looked up from germline, CDR1 is SEHNR and CDR2 is FQNEAQ (reference sequence). CDR3 sequence (DNA): TGTGCCAGCAGCCCCTGGAAGCATGTTAGCTACAATGAGCAGTTCTTC. It translates to CASSPWKHVSYNEQFF. The full variable domain, with the rest looked up from reference TRBV7-9 and TRBJ2-1, is DTGVSQNPRHKITKRGQNVTFRCDPISEHNRLYWYRQTLGQGPEFLTYFQNEAQLEKSRLLSDRFSAERPKGSFSTLEIQRTEQGDSAMYLCASSPWKHVSYNEQFFGPGTRLTVL.

The chain couples TRBV5-1 to TRBJ2-3, with D perhaps TRBD2 (7 bases). Germline loops: CDR1 SGHRS, CDR2 YFSETQ. Trimming removed 2 bases from V and 2 bases from J, with 12 bases in between. This CDR3 spans 15 amino acids. CDR3 in amino acids: CASSLPGGFTDTQYF. DNA of the CDR3: TGCGCCAGCAGCTTACCGGGGGGCTTCACAGATACGCAGTATTTT.

This clonotype came up a few times. This chain connects TRBV6-1 to TRBJ1-6; D is unclear. The V end lost 6 bases, the J end lost 10 bases, and 22 bases lay between the germline ends. The CDR3 totals 16 residues. Germline CDR1 is MNHNS and CDR2 is SASEGT. Here the CDR3 reads CASSPLGPSGDSPLHF. In DNA form, the CDR3 reads TGTGCCAGCAGCCCCCTTGGGCCCAGCGGAGACTCACCCCTCCACTTT.

The chain is built from TRBV6-6 and TRBJ1-1; tentative D call: TRBD1 (5 bases). V lost 9 bases, J lost 11 bases, and 19 bases lay in between. Per the germline V gene, CDR1 is MNHNY and CDR2 is SVGAGI (reference sequence). This CDR3 has 12 residues. The CDR3 DNA follows: TGTGCCAGTACCGGGACGGCCCTTGGGGCTTTCTTT. Translation gives CASTGTALGAFF.

The sample holds many counts of this clonotype. The chain combines TRBV29-1 with TRBJ1-2, with D possibly matching TRBD1 (6 bases). Trimming took off 5 bases at V and 2 bases at J, with 9 bases between the two ends. Germline V gene data show CDR1 as SQVTM and CDR2 as ANQGSEA. The CDR3 spans 12 residues. DNA of the CDR3: TGCAGCGTTAATACAGGGAACTATGGCTACACCTTC. This gives the protein CSVNTGNYGYTF.

This clonotype was observed a handful of times. The V call is TRBV12-3 or TRBV12-4, the J call TRBJ2-1; 10 nucleotides line up with TRBD1. V gave up 4 bases and J gave up 8 bases; unmatched junction bases: 5. The CDR3 is 14 residues long. DNA of the CDR3: TGTGCCAGCAGTTCGACAGGGGGCATAGATGAGCAGTTCTTC. It specifies CASSSTGGIDEQFF.

This sequence joins TRBV12-3 or TRBV12-4 and TRBJ2-3, with unresolved D. The CDR3 extends over 14 amino acids. V was shortened by 4 bases and J by 6 bases, with 14 bases between the two germline ends. The CDR3 loop is CASSSFFYADTQYF. CDR3 DNA sequence: TGTGCCAGCAGTTCTTTTTTCTACGCTGATACGCAGTATTTT.

This clonotype has at least ten counts. This chain connects TRBV15 to TRBJ1-1; possibly TRBD1 for D (6 bases). Trimming stripped 0 bases from V and 4 bases from J, with 12 bases between. The CDR3 has 15 residues. CDR1 and CDR2 from the germline V gene are LNHNV and YYDKDF (reference sequence). In nucleotides, the CDR3 is TGTGCCACCAGCAGAGATCGGGGGCAGGTCACTGAAGCTTTCTTT. Residues: CATSRDRGQVTEAFF.

This clonotype was recorded only once. The chain couples TRBV7-2 to TRBJ2-4; D is unclear. There are 15 residues in the CDR3. Looked up from germline, CDR1 is SGHTA and CDR2 is FQGNSA. Deletions cut 5 bases from V and 6 bases from J, with 17 bases between. In DNA, the CDR3 is TGTGCCAGCAGCCCTTACGTCGTCAGTCTAAACATTCAGTACTTC. Protein product: CASSPYVVSLNIQYF.

This chain joins TRBV11-1 and TRBJ1-3; possibly TRBD1 for D (5 bases). V gave up 5 bases and J gave up 2 bases, with 22 bases separating them. In germline, CDR1 is SGHAT, CDR2 FQDESV (reference sequence). The CDR3 is 18 residues long. CDR3 coding DNA: TGTGCCAGCAGCCCCCCCCCTTACAGGTCGACTACTGGAAACACCATATATTTT. Its protein product is CASSPPPYRSTTGNTIYF.

Concerning this clonotype itself: With a much larger clone just one base away, this may be a read error. This chain connects TRBV27 to TRBJ2-5, with D uncertain. From germline, CDR1 is MNHEY and CDR2 SMNVEV (reference sequence). The V end was cut by 7 bases, the J end by 1 base, with 13 bases between. This CDR3 spans 14 amino acids. The CDR3 DNA is TGTGCCAGCAATAACCAGAGTCCCCAAGAGACCCAGTACTTC. Protein product: CASNNQSPQETQYF.

This clonotype showed up just a few times. The rearrangement joins TRBV20-1 to TRBJ2-7; 9 bases are a match to TRBD1. V shed 6 bases and J 5 bases; nucleotides not matched to a gene: 11. This CDR3 has 14 amino acids. Germline V gene data show CDR1 as DFQATT and CDR2 as SNEGSKA (reference sequence). The DNA for the CDR3 is TGCAGTGCCCTACCGGGGACAGGGTCGGACGAGCAGTACTTC. The encoded protein is CSALPGTGSDEQYF.

V and J are TRBV29-1 and TRBJ1-3, with TRBD1 as a possible D gene (5 bases). Deletions cut 6 bases from V and 1 base from J, with 16 bases between. The CDR3 totals 15 residues. Germline V gene data show CDR1 as SQVTM and CDR2 as ANQGSEA. The CDR3: CSVGGGGTSGNTIYF. The CDR3 bases are TGCAGCGTCGGAGGTGGAGGGACGTCTGGAAACACCATATATTTT.

This clonotype was seen a handful of times. CDR3 in amino acids: CATGQNGEKYNEQFF. CDR3 coding DNA: TGTGCCACCGGACAGAACGGGGAAAAATACAATGAGCAGTTCTTC. This chain links TRBV10-3 with TRBJ2-1; possible D gene TRBD1, 6 bases. The germline V and J ends were trimmed by 10 bases and 4 bases, with 20 bases remaining between them. CDR1 and CDR2 from the germline V gene are ENHRY and SYGVKD. The CDR3 has 15 amino acids.

This clonotype was recorded a few times. The chain carries TRBV6-5 and TRBJ2-5, with TRBD2 identical over 8 bases. Trimming removed 2 bases from V and 4 bases from J; junction bases left unmatched: 9. Germline-derived CDR1 and CDR2 are MNHEY and SVGAGI. CDR3 size: 16 residues. The CDR3 sequence: CASSYGFGGAGETQYF. CDR3 coding DNA: TGTGCCAGCAGTTACGGGTTCGGGGGGGCCGGAGAGACCCAGTACTTC.